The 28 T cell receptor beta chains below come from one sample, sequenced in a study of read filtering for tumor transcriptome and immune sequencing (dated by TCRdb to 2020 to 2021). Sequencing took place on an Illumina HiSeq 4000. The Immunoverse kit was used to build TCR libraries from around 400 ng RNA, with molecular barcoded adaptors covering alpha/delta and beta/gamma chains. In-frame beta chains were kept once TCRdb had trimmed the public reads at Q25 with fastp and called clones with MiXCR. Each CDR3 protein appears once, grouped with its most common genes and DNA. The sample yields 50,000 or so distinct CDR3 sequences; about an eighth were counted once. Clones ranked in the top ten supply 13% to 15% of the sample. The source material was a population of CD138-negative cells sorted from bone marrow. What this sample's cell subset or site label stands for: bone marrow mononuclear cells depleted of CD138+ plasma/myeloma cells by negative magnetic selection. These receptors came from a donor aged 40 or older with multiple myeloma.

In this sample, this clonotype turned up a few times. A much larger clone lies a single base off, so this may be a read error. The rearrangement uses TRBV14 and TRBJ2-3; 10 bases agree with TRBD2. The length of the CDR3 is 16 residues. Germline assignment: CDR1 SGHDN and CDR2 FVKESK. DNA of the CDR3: TGTGCCGGCAGCCAAGCAGCGGGAGGGAGCACAGATACGCAGTATTTT. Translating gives CAGSQAAGGSTDTQYF.

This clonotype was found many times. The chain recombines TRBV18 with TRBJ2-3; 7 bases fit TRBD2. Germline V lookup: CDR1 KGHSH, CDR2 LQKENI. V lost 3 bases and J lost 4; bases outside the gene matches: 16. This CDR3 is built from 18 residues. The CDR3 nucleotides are TGTGCCAGCTCACCCTTTTCACGTCGCGGGAGAGTTGCAGATACGCAGTATTTT. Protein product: CASSPFSRRGRVADTQYF.

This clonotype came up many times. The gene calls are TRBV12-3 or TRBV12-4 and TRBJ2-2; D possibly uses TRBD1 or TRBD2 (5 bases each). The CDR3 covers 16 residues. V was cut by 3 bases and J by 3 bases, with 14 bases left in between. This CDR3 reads CASSFLGEGDTGELFF. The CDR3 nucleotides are TGTGCCAGCAGTTTTCTGGGGGAAGGGGACACCGGGGAGCTGTTTTTT.

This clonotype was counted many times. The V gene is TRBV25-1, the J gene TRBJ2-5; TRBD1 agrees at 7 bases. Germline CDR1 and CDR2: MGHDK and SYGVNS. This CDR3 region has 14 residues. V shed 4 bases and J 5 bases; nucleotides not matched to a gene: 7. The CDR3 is CASSVRGGEETQYF. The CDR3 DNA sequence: TGTGCCAGCAGTGTGAGAGGGGGCGAGGAGACCCAGTACTTC.

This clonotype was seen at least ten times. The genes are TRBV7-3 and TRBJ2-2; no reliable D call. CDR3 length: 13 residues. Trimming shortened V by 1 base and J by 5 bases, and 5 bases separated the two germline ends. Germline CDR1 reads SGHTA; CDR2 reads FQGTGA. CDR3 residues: CASSLISTGELFF. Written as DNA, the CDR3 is TGTGCCAGCAGCTTAATTTCGACCGGGGAGCTGTTTTTT.

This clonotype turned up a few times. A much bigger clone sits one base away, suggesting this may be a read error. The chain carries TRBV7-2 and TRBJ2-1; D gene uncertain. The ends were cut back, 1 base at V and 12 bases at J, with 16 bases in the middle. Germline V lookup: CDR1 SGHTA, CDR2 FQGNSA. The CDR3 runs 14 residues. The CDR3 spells CASSLGPGIDGQFF. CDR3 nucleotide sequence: TGTGCCAGCAGCTTAGGGCCGGGTATAGATGGGCAGTTCTTC.

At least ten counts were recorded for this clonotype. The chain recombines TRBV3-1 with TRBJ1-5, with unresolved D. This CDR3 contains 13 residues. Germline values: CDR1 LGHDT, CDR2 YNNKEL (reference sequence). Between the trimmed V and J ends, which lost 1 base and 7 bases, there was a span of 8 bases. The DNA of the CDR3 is TGTGCCAGCAGCCAAGTAGAAGGCCAGCCCCAGCATTTT. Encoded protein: CASSQVEGQPQHF.

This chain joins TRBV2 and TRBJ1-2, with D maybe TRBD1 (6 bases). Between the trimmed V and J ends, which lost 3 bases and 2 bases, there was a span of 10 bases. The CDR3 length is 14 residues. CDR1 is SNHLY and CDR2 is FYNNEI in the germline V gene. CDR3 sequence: CASSELQGNYGYTF. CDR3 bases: TGTGCCAGCAGTGAGCTACAGGGAAACTATGGCTACACCTTC.

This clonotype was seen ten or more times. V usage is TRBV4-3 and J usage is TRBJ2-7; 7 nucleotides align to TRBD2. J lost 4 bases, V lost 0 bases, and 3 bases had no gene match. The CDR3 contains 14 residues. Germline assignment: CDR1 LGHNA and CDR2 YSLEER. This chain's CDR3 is CASSQDPGGYEQYF. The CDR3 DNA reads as TGCGCCAGCAGCCAAGATCCGGGAGGATACGAGCAGTACTTC.

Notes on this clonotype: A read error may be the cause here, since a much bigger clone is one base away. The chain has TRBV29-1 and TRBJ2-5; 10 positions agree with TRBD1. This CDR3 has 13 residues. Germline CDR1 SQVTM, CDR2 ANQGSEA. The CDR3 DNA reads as TGCGGCGTTAGACAGGGGGCAGGGGAGACCCAGTACTTC. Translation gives CGVRQGAGETQYF.

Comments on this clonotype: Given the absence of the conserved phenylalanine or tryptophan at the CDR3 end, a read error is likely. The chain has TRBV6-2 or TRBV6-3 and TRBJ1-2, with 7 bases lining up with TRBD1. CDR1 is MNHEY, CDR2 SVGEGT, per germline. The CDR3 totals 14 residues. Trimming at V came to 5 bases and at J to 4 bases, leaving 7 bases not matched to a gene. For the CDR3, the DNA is TGTGCCAGCAGTAAAGACAGGGTGGCCTATGGCTACACCTCC. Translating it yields CASSKDRVAYGYTS.

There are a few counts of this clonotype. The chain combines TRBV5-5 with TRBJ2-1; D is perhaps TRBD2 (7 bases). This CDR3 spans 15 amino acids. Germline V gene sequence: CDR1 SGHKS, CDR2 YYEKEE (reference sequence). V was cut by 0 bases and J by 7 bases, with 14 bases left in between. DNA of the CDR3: TGTGCCAGCAGCTTGGGAGCGGGGAGGGGGAATGAGCAGTTCTTC. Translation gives CASSLGAGRGNEQFF.

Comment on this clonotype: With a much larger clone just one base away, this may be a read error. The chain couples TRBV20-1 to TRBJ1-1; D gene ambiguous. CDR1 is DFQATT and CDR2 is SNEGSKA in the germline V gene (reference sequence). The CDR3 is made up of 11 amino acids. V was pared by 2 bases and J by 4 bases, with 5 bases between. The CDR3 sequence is CSARPATEAFF. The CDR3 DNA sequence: TGCAGTGCTAGACCAGCCACTGAAGCTTTCTTT.

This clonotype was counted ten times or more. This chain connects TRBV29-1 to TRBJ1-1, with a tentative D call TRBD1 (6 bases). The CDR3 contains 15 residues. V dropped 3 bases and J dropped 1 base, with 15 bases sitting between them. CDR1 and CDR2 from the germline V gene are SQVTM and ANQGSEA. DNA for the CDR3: TGCAGCGTTGATCGGGACACGGCTAGGAACACTGAAGCTTTCTTT. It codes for CSVDRDTARNTEAFF. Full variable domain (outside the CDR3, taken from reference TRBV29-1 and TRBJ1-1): SAVISQKPSRDICQRGTSLTIQCQVDSQVTMMFWYRQQPGQSLTLIATANQGSEATYESGFVIDKFPISRPNLTFSTLTVSNMSPEDSSIYLCSVDRDTARNTEAFFGQGTRLTVV.

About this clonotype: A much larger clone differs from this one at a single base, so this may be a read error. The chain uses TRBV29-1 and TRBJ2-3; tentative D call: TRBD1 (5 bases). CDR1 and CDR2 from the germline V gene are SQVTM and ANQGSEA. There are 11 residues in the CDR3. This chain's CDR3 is CSVQTTGTQYF. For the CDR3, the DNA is TGCAGCGTTCAGACCACAGGTACGCAGTATTTT.

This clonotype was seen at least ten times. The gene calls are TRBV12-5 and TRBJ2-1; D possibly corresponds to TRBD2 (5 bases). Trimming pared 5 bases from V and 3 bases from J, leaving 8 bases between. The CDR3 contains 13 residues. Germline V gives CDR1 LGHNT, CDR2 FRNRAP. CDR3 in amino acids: CASGTGLYNEQFF. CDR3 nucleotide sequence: TGTGCTAGTGGTACCGGACTCTACAATGAGCAGTTCTTC.

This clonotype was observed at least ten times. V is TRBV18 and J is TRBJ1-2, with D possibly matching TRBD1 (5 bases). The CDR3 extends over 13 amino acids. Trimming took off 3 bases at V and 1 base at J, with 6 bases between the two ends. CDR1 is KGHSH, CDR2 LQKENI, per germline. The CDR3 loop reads CASSPDNNYGYTF. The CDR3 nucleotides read TGTGCCAGCTCACCGGACAATAACTATGGCTACACCTTC.

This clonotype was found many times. The CDR3 bases are TGTGCCAGCAGCTTAGCCCGGGCGCGAGGCGGTTCCTACGAGCAGTACTTC. Residues: CASSLARARGGSYEQYF. This chain uses TRBV7-8 with TRBJ2-7; D remains unclear. This CDR3 comprises 17 residues. Germline V gene sequence: CDR1 SGHVS, CDR2 FQNEAQ. V lost 0 bases to trimming and J lost 1 base, with 16 bases between them.

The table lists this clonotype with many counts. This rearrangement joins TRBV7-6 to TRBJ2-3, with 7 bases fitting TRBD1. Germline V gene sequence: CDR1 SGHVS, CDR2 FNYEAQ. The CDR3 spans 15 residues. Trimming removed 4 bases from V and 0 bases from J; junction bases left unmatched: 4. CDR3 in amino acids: CASSSYRGSTDTQYF. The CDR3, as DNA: TGTGCCAGCAGCTCCTACAGGGGCAGCACAGATACGCAGTATTTT.

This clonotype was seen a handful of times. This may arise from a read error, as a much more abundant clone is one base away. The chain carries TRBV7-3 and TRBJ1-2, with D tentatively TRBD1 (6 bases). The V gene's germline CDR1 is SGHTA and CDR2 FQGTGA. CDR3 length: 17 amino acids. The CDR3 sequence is CASSPGSAGEGLSGHTF. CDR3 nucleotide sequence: TGTGCCAGCAGCCCCGGTTCGGCAGGGGAGGGATTGAGTGGCCACACCTTC.

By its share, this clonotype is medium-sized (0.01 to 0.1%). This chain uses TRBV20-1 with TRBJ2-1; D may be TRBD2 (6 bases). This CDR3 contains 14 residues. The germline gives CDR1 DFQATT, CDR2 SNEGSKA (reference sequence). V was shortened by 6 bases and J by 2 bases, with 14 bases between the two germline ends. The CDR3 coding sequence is TGCAGTGCCCGAGGGGCTAGCGCCTACAATGAGCAGTTCTTC. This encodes CSARGASAYNEQFF.

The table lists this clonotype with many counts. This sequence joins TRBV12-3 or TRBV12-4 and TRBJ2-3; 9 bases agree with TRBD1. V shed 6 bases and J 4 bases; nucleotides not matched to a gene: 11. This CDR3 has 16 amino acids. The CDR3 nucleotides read TGTGCCAGCAGCCACCTTGCGGGACAGGGCGCAGATACGCAGTATTTT. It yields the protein CASSHLAGQGADTQYF.

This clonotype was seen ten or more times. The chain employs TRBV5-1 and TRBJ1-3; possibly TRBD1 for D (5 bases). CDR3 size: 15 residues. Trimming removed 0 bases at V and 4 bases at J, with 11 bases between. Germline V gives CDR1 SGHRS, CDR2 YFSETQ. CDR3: CASSLVGDSGNTIYF. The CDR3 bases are TGCGCCAGCAGCTTGGTGGGGGATTCAGGAAACACCATATATTTT.

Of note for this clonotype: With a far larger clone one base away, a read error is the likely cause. The CDR3 is CASSRPGEQFF. DNA for the CDR3: TGTGCCAGCAGCCGCCCGGGAGAGCAGTTCTTC. The chain joins TRBV7-2 to TRBJ2-1; a weak D match, TRBD2 (5 bases). With 5 bases removed from V and 10 bases from J, the gap between germline ends came to 9 bases. The CDR3 has 11 residues. Germline-derived CDR1 and CDR2 are SGHTA and FQGNSA.

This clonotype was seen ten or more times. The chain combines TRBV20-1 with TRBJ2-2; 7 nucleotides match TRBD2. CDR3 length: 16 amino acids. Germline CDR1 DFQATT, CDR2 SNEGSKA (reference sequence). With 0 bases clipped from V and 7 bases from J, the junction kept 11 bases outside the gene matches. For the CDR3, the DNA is TGCAGTGCTAGAGAGGGTGGAGCGGGAAGGGGCGGGGAGCTGTTTTTT. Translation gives CSAREGGAGRGGELFF.

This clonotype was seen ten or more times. The CDR3 region is CASSYDRGGGYEQYF. The CDR3 nucleotides are TGTGCCAGCAGTTACGACCGGGGCGGAGGCTACGAGCAGTACTTC. The rearrangement uses TRBV6-5 and TRBJ2-7; D tentatively reads TRBD1 or TRBD2 (5 bases each). The CDR3 totals 15 residues. Germline CDR1 and CDR2: MNHEY and SVGAGI. V was clipped by 2 bases and J by 3 bases, with 14 bases between them.

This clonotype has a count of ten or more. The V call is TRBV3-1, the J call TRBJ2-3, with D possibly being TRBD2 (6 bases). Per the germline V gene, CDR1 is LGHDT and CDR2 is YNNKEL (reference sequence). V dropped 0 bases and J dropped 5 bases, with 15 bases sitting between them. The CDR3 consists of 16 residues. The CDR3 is CASSQEPSGRGDTQYF. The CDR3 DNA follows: TGTGCCAGCAGCCAAGAACCGTCTGGGCGGGGAGATACGCAGTATTTT.

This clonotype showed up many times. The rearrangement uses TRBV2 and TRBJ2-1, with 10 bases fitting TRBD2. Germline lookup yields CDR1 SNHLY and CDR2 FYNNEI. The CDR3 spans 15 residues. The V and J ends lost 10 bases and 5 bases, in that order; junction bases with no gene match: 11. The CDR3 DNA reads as TGTGCCACCATTCCCGGGACTAGCGCCCACAATGAGCAGTTCTTC. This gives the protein CATIPGTSAHNEQFF.